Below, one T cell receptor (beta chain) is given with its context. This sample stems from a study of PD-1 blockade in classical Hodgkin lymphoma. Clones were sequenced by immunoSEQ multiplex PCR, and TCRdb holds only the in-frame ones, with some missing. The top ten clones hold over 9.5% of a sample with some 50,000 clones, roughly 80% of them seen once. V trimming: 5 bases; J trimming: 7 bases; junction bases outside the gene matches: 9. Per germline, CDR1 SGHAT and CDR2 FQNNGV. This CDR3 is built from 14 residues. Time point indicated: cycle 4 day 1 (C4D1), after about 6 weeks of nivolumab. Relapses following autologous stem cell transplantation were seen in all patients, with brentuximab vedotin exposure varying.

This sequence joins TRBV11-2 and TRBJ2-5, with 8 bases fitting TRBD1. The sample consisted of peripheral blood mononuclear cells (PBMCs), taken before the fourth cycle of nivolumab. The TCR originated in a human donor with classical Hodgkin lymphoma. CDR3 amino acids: CASSQVTGEGTQYF. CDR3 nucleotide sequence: TGTGCCAGCAGCCAGGTGACAGGGGAAGGGACCCAGTACTTC. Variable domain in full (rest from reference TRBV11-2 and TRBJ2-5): EAGVAQSPRYKIIEKRQSVAFWCNPISGHATLYWYQQILGQGPKLLIQFQNNGVVDDSQLPKDRFSAERLKGVDSTLKIQPAKLEDSAVYLCASSQVTGEGTQYFGPGTRLLVL.